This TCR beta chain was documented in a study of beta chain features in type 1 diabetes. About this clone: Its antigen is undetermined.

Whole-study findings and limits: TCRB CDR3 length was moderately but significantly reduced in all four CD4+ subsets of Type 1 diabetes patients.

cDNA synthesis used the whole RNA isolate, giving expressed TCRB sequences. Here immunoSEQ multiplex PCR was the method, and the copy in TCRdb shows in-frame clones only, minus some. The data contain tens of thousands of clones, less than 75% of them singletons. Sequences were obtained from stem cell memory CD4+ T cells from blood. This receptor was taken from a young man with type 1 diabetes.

The CDR3 sequence: CASRDRVMTDTQYF. CDR3 coding DNA: TGTGCCAGCAGGGACAGGGTTATGACAGATACGCAGTATTTT. This chain joins TRBV6-1 and TRBJ2-3; 8 nucleotides line up with TRBD1. V shed 6 bases and J 3 bases; nucleotides not matched to a gene: 5. The CDR3 is 14 amino acids. Germline V gene lookup returns CDR1 MNHNS and CDR2 SASEGT.